One sample yielded the 27 T cell receptor beta chains listed below, sequenced in a study of blood T cells in healthy people across ages. A J-beta primer mix and a sample-barcoded 5' primer were used in a second PCR of roughly 7 to 12 cycles. TCRdb called the 5' RACE reads again in MiXCR, with one record for every CDR3 protein. The sample shows more than 1,000,000 distinct CDR3 sequences, about 23% of them seen only once. This sample also appeared in a second study, on T cells of mothers and their children.

The sample consisted of blood. Receptors originate from a girl between 2 and 10 years old in good health.

There are a few counts of this clonotype. This chain connects TRBV20-1 to TRBJ2-5; 11 bases map to TRBD1. The assigned J gene may be wrong: the sequence end matches TRBJ2-1 better. The CDR3 runs to 13 residues. Germline assignment: CDR1 DFQATT and CDR2 SNEGSKA (reference sequence). CDR3 loop: CSAGTGGWDEQFF. The CDR3 DNA is TGCAGTGCCGGGACAGGGGGTTGGGATGAGCAGTTCTTC.

V gene TRBV27 combines with J gene TRBJ2-5; 7 bases agree with TRBD1. The CDR3 has 14 residues. V shed 4 bases, J shed 5 bases, and the junction held 7 bases outside the gene matches. Per the germline V gene, CDR1 is MNHEY and CDR2 is SMNVEV (reference sequence). CDR3 nucleotides: TGTGCCAGCAGTTCGGACAGGTCTGGGGAGACCCAGTACTTC. This codes for CASSSDRSGETQYF.

DNA for the CDR3: TGTGCCAGCAGCGTAGCGACAGGGAATAAAGAGACCCAGTACTTC. This gives the protein CASSVATGNKETQYF. J is TRBJ2-5 and V is TRBV9; 7 nucleotides agree with TRBD1. V gave up 0 bases and J gave up 3 bases; unmatched junction bases: 5. Per germline, CDR1 SGDLS and CDR2 YYNGEE. The CDR3 runs to 15 residues.

This clonotype has a handful of counts. The chain couples TRBV28 to TRBJ2-5; 7 nucleotides agree with TRBD2. With the DNA end fitting TRBJ2-1 better, the J assignment may be wrong. Germline V lookup: CDR1 MDHEN, CDR2 SYDVKM. The CDR3 is made up of 15 amino acids. The DNA of the CDR3 is TGTGCCAGCAGTTTCTCAGGACTAGCCTACAATGAGCAGTTCTTC. The encoded protein is CASSFSGLAYNEQFF.

On this clonotype itself: Because the CDR3's place on the DNA is in doubt, the DNA is left out and the CDR3 is given as listed by TCRdb. V usage is TRBV29-1 and J usage is TRBJ2-5; the table assigns TRBD1, which was not confirmed against the DNA. The CDR3 extends over 12 residues, inclusive of both ends. CDR1 SQVTM and CDR2 ANQGSEA come from the germline V gene. The CDR3 region is CSVGTGAGQGKF.

This clonotype was counted a few times. The chain is built from TRBV29-1 and TRBJ2-5, with D unresolved. The germline V and J ends were trimmed by 4 bases and 2 bases, with 8 bases remaining between them. The V gene's germline CDR1 is SQVTM and CDR2 ANQGSEA. The CDR3 length is 12 residues. The CDR3 region is CSVAVAQETQYF. The CDR3 nucleotides read TGCAGCGTTGCCGTAGCTCAAGAGACCCAGTACTTC. The variable domain in full, with the rest retrieved from reference TRBV29-1 and TRBJ2-5, is SAVISQKPSRDICQRGTSLTIQCQVDSQVTMMFWYRQQPGQSLTLIATANQGSEATYESGFVIDKFPISRPNLTFSTLTVSNMSPEDSSIYLCSVAVAQETQYFGPGTRLLVL.

The chain has TRBV2 and TRBJ2-4; the D is unclear. This CDR3 is 13 amino acids long. Germline CDR1 reads SNHLY; CDR2 reads FYNNEI. Trimming left V 11 bases short and J 0 bases short, with 11 bases between. The CDR3: CAPSSLAKNIQYF. CDR3 nucleotide sequence: TGTGCCCCCTCGAGCCTAGCCAAAAACATTCAGTACTTC.

V usage is TRBV11-2 and J usage is TRBJ2-7; D is undetermined. The CDR3 is made up of 22 amino acids. V lost 1 base to trimming and J lost 2 bases, with 33 bases between them. Germline CDR1 and CDR2: SGHAT and FQNNGV. The CDR3, as DNA: TGTGCCAGCAGCTTAGTCCCTTTCCCCTACAGCGACTCCATACACTCGACCTACGAGCAGTACTTC. It codes for CASSLVPFPYSDSIHSTYEQYF.

There are a few counts of this clonotype. CDR3 region: CASSVRAGYGYTF. The CDR3 DNA follows: TGTGCCAGCAGCGTCCGGGCAGGCTATGGCTACACCTTC. The gene calls are TRBV12-3 or TRBV12-4 and TRBJ1-2; D not resolved. V was shortened by 6 bases and J by 4 bases, with 12 bases between the two germline ends. This CDR3 is built from 13 residues.

The V call is TRBV9, the J call TRBJ2-5; D is uncertain. The J call may be in error: the DNA end matches TRBJ2-1 better. The germline gives CDR1 SGDLS, CDR2 YYNGEE. This CDR3 has 15 residues. Written as DNA, the CDR3 is TGTGCCAGCAGCGTCGGACCGATACAAATCAATGAGCAGTTCTTC. This encodes CASSVGPIQINEQFF.

The chain couples TRBV6-5 to TRBJ2-1; D possibly matches TRBD1 or TRBD2 (5 bases each). The DNA end is a closer match to TRBJ2-5, so the J assignment may be wrong. CDR3 length equals 12 residues. CDR1 MNHEY and CDR2 SVGAGI come from the germline V gene. The CDR3 DNA follows: TGTGCCAGCAGTTTGGACGGGGCGACCCAGTACTTC. The encoded protein is CASSLDGATQYF.

This clonotype was picked up many times. A junction boundary mismatches the germline segment, possibly from a read error. The V and J genes are TRBV7-2 and TRBJ1-1; D not certain. The CDR3 spans 13 residues. Germline loops: CDR1 SGHTA, CDR2 FQGNSA. CDR3 sequence reads: CASSLALGTEAFF. The CDR3 DNA sequence: TGTGCTAGCAGCTTAGCACTAGGGACTGAAGCTTTCTTT.

This rearrangement joins TRBV4-1 to TRBJ2-7; D not certain. CDR3 length: 15 amino acids. Trimming shortened V by 0 bases and J by 3 bases, and 12 bases separated the two germline ends. The germline gives CDR1 MGHRA, CDR2 YSYEKL. CDR3 sequence: CASSQEVRVSYEQYF. For the CDR3, the DNA is TGCGCCAGCAGCCAAGAAGTAAGGGTGAGCTACGAGCAGTACTTC.

This clonotype was counted only a few times. The rearrangement joins TRBV12-3 or TRBV12-4 to TRBJ1-5; no clear D. V was clipped by 3 bases and J by 3 bases, with 9 bases between them. The CDR3 totals 14 residues. The CDR3 spells CASSFAASNQPQHF. The CDR3 DNA is TGTGCCAGCAGTTTCGCGGCTTCCAATCAGCCCCAGCATTTT.

V and J are TRBV9 and TRBJ1-5; no clear D. This CDR3 has 13 residues. Germline-derived CDR1 and CDR2 are SGDLS and YYNGEE. Trimming shortened V by 0 bases and J by 7 bases, and 8 bases separated the two germline ends. CDR3 in amino acids: CASSVDEGQPQHF. CDR3 nucleotides: TGTGCCAGCAGCGTAGACGAAGGACAGCCCCAGCATTTT.

This chain links TRBV3-1 with TRBJ1-3; a weak D match, TRBD1 (6 bases). Trimming removed 6 bases from V and 8 bases from J, with 17 bases in between. Germline assignment: CDR1 LGHDT and CDR2 YNNKEL (reference sequence). The CDR3 consists of 14 residues. In DNA, the CDR3 is TGTGCCAGCAGTCGAGGGGCAGGGGACCACACCATATATTTT. It codes for CASSRGAGDHTIYF.

J is TRBJ2-1 and V is TRBV3-1, with D perhaps TRBD2 (6 bases). CDR3 length equals 16 residues. Germline V gives CDR1 LGHDT, CDR2 YNNKEL (reference sequence). Between the trimmed V and J ends, which lost 4 bases and 2 bases, there was a span of 15 bases. The CDR3 coding sequence is TGTGCCAGCAGCCCTACGGGGGAGGTCGCCTACAATGAGCAGTTCTTC. Translating it yields CASSPTGEVAYNEQFF.

Details on this clonotype: A read error may produce the germline difference seen at one junction end. The CDR3 is CASNKGRPRETHYF. The CDR3 DNA follows: TGTGCCAGCAACAAGGGGAGGCCAAGAGAGACCCACTACTTC. The chain carries TRBV28 and TRBJ2-5; weak D call: TRBD2 (6 bases). In germline, CDR1 is MDHEN, CDR2 SYDVKM. The CDR3 covers 14 residues.

The rearrangement joins TRBV2 to TRBJ2-3; D is ambiguous. CDR1 is SNHLY and CDR2 is FYNNEI in the germline V gene. This CDR3 has 12 amino acids. V gave up 6 bases and J gave up 5 bases, with 9 bases separating them. DNA for the CDR3: TGTGCCAGCAGCACCATATTAGATACGCAGTATTTT. Translation: CASSTILDTQYF. Combining the CDR3 with reference TRBV2 and TRBJ2-3 gives the whole variable domain EPEVTQTPSHQVTQMGQEVILRCVPISNHLYFYWYRQILGQKVEFLVSFYNNEISEKSEIFDDQFSVERPDGSNFTLKIRSTKLEDSAMYFCASSTILDTQYFGPGTRLTVL.

The CDR3, as DNA: TGCAGTGCTAGAGCTGGGCAGTCTGGCAATGAGCAGTTCTTC. Translation gives CSARAGQSGNEQFF. The chain is built from TRBV20-1 and TRBJ2-5; D call uncertain. The J call is uncertain, as TRBJ2-1 better fits the DNA end. The V gene's germline CDR1 is DFQATT and CDR2 SNEGSKA (reference sequence). The CDR3 contains 14 residues.

This clonotype was seen more than once but under ten times. CDR3: CASRGTGGRSYEQYF. CDR3 nucleotide sequence: TGTGCCAGCAGGGGGACGGGGGGCAGGAGCTACGAGCAGTACTTC. The V gene is TRBV11-2, the J gene TRBJ2-7, with D tentatively TRBD2 (7 bases). V lost 6 bases to trimming and J lost 3 bases, with 18 bases between them. Per the germline V gene, CDR1 is SGHAT and CDR2 is FQNNGV. CDR3 length equals 15 residues.

A remark on this clonotype: A read error may produce the germline difference seen at one junction end. This chain joins TRBV12-3 or TRBV12-4 and TRBJ2-3; D is perhaps TRBD1 (5 bases). The CDR3 is 15 amino acids. In nucleotides, the CDR3 is TGCGCCAGCAGTTTCGCCCAGGGTAGTACAGATACGCAGTATTTT. Translated, it gives CASSFAQGSTDTQYF.

This rearrangement joins TRBV10-3 to TRBJ2-5; perhaps TRBD1 as D (5 bases). Germline CDR1 reads ENHRY; CDR2 reads SYGVKD. The CDR3 is made up of 12 amino acids. Deletions cut 6 bases from V and 5 bases from J, with 10 bases between. The CDR3, as DNA: TGTGCCATCAGGGACACGACGGAGACCCAGTACTTC. Residues: CAIRDTTETQYF.

This clonotype was seen a few times. This chain joins TRBV29-1 and TRBJ2-6, with D hard to call. Germline CDR1 SQVTM, CDR2 ANQGSEA. Trimming took 0 bases from V and 1 from J, leaving 7 bases between them. The length of the CDR3 is 15 residues. This chain's CDR3 is CSVEDLWSGANVLTF. As DNA, the CDR3 is TGCAGCGTTGAAGATCTATGGTCTGGGGCCAACGTCCTGACTTTC.

This clonotype was recorded a few times. The chain links TRBV12-3 or TRBV12-4 to TRBJ2-2; 8 bases fit TRBD2. The V gene end was trimmed by 3 bases and the J gene end by 6 bases; junction bases not matched to a gene: 6. This CDR3 has 15 residues. The DNA for the CDR3 is TGTGCCAGCAGTTTGATAATAGCGGGGCCCGGGGAGCTGTTTTTT. Its protein product is CASSLIIAGPGELFF.

The chain uses TRBV5-1 and TRBJ2-7, with 10 bases that match TRBD1. After removal of 5 bases from V and 3 bases from J, the junction contained 5 bases not matched to a gene. CDR3 length: 14 amino acids. Germline lookup yields CDR1 SGHRS and CDR2 YFSETQ. CDR3 in DNA: TGCGCCAGCAGGCGAGGACAGGGGGGCTACGAGCAGTACTTC. Protein sequence: CASRRGQGGYEQYF.

This clonotype was counted a few times. The gene calls are TRBV7-3 and TRBJ2-1; no clear D. CDR1 is SGHTA and CDR2 is FQGTGA in the germline V gene. Trimming took 2 bases from V and 6 from J, leaving 8 bases between them. This CDR3 has 13 residues. The CDR3 DNA reads TGTGCCAGCAGCTTACTCGGGTTCAATGAGCAGTTCTTC. The encoded protein is CASSLLGFNEQFF.